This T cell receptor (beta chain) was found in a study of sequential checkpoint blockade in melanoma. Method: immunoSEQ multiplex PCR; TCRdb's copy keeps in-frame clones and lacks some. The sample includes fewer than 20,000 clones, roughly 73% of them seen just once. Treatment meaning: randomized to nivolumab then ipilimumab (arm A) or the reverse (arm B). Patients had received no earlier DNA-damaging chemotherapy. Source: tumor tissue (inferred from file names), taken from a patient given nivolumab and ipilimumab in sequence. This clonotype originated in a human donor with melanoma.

CDR3 region: CASSLGLAGVSSYNEQFF. The CDR3 DNA reads TGTGCCAGCAGCTTGGGACTAGCGGGAGTAAGCTCCTACAATGAGCAGTTCTTC. J is TRBJ2-1 and V is TRBV11-3, with 14 bases lining up with TRBD2. This CDR3 comprises 18 residues. CDR1 is SGHNT and CDR2 is YENEEA in the germline V gene. Unmatched junction bases numbered 4, after V lost 3 bases and J lost 0 bases.